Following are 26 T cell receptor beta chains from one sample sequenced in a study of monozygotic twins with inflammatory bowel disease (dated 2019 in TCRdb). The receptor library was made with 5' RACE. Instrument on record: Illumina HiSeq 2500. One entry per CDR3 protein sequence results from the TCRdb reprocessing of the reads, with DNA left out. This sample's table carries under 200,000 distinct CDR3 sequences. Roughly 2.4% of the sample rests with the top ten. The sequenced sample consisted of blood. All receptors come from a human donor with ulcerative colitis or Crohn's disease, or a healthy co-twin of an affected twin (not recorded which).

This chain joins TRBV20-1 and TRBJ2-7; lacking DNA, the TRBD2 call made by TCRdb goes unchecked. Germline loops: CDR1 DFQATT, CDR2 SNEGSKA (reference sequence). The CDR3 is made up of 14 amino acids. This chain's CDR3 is CSARGLAGAFEQYF.

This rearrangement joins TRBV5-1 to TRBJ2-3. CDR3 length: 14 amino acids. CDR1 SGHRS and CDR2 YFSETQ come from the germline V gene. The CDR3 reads CASSLGKSTDTQYF.

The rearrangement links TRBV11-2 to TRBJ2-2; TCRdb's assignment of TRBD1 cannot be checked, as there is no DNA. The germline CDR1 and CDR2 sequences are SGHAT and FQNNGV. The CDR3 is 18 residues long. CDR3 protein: CASSQNRGTERDTGELFF.

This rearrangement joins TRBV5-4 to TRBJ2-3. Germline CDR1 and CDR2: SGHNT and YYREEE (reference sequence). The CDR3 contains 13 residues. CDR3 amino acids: CASSLDKPRGQYF.

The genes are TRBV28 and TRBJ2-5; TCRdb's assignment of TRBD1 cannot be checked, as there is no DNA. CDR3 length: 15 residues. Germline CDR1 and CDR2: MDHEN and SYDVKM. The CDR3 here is CASSFPGRGRETQYF.

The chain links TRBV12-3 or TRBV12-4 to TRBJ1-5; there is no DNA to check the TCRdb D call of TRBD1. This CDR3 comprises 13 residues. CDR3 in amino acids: CASSPGHNQPQHF.

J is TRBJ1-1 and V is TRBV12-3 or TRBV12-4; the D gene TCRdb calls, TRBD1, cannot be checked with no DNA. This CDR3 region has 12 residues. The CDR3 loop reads CASSFHGGPAFF.

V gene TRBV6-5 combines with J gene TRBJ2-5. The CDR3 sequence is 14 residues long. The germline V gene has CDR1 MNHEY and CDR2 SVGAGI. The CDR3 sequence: CASSYGTAQETQYF.

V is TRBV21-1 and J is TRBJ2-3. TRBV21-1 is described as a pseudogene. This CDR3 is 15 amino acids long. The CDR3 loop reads CASSQGGTLVDTQYF.

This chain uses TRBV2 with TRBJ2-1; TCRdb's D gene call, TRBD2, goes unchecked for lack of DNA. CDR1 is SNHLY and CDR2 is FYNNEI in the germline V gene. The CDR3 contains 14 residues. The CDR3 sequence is CASSDKRGGYEQFF.

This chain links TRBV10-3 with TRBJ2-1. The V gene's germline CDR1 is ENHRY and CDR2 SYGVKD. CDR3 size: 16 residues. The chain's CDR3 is CAISEENGSPYNEQFF.

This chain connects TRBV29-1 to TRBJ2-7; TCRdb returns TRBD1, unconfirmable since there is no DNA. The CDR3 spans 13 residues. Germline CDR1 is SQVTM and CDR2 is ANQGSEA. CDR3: CSVVWGLSYEQYF.

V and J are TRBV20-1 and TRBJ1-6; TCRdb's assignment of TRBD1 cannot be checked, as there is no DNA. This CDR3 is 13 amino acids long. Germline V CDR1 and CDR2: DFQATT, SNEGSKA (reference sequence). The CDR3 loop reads CSASFRDGSPLHF.

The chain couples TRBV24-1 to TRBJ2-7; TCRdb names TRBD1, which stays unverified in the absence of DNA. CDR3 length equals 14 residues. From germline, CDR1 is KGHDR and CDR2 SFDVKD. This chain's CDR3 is CATSDPGQAYEQYF.

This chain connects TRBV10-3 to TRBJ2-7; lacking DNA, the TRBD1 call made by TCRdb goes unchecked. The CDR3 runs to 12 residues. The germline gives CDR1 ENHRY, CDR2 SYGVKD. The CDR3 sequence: CAIRGVEGEQYF.

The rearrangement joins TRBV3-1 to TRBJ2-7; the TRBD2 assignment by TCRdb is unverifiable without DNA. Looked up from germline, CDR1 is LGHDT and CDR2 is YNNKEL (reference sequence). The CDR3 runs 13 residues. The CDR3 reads CASSIGAHYEQYF.

The CDR3 reads CASSPGRTSELNEQFF. The chain carries TRBV7-3 and TRBJ2-1; the TCRdb D gene call, TRBD2, has no DNA to confirm it. This CDR3 is built from 16 residues. Germline loops: CDR1 SGHTA, CDR2 FQGTGA. The complete variable domain, with remaining parts taken from reference TRBV7-3 and TRBJ2-1, reads GAGVSQTPSNKVTEKGKYVELRCDPISGHTALYWYRQSLGQGPEFLIYFQGTGAADDSGLPNDRFFAVRPEGSVSTLKIQRTERGDSAVYLCASSPGRTSELNEQFFGPGTRLTVL.

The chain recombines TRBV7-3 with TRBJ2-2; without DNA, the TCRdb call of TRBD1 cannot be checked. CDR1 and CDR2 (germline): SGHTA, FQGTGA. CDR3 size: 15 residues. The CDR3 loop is CASSPQGSNTGELFF.

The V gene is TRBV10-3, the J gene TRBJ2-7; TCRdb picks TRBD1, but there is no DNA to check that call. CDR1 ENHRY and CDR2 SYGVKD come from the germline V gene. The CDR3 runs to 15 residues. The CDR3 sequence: CAISESGTGTYEQYF.

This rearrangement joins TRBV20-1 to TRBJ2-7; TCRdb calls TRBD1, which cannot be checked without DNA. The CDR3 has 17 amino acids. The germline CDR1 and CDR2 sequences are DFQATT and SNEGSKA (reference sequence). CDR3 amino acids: CSARDPEGAHPSYEQYF.

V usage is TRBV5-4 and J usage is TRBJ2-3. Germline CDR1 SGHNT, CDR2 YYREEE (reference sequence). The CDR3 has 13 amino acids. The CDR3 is CASSFRTADTQYF.

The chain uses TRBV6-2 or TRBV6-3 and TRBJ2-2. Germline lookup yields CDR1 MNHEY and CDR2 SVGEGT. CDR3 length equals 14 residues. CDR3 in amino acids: CASSYSTSTGELFF.

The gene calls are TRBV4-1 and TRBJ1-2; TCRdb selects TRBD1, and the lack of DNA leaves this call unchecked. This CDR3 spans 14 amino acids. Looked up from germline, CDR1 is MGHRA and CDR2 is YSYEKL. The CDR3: CASSQVGTGDGYTF.

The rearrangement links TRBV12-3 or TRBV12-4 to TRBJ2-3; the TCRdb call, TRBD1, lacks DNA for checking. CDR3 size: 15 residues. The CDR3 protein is CASSSRDSLTDTQYF.

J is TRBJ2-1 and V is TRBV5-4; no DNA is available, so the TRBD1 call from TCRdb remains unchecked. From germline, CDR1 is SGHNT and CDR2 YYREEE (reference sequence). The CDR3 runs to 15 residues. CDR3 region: CASSFGGRGGREQFF. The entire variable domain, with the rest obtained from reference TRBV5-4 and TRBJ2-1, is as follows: ETGVTQSPTHLIKTRGQQVTLRCSSQSGHNTVSWYQQALGQGPQFIFQYYREEENGRGNFPPRFSGLQFPNYSSELNVNALELDDSALYLCASSFGGRGGREQFFGPGTRLTVL.

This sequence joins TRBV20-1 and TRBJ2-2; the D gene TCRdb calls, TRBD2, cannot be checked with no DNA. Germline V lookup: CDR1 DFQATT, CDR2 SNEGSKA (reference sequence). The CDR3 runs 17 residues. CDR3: CSARPAGGPSNTGELFF.